This TCR beta chain was identified in a study of blood T cell repertoires in COVID-19 (dated by TCRdb to about 2020). A note on the overall study: The collaborator samples originated in the United States, Italy and Spain and spanned the acute and convalescent phases of COVID-19. The prospective study material was composed of cDNA or gDNA derived from T cells, B-cell-depleted T cells, or PBMCs. A de-identified subject ID, COVID-19 status, age in years and sex were almost always included in the sample metadata. A freely available public database, intended as a resource for researchers studying the immune response to SARS-CoV-2, is where the repertoires were released. Deeply sampled blood TCRbeta repertoires from subjects exposed to, actively infected with, or recovered from COVID-19 were included in the dataset. Samples came from the ongoing ImmuneRACE study (first 160 participants) plus 1,254 subjects from 6 global collaborators. HLA class I and class II types, where available, came from metadata supplied by the sample provider rather than from assay-based typing. General study outcomes and caveats: The amount of clinical and demographic metadata varied by source and participant and was provided uncurated.

The immunoSEQ Assay, a bias-controlled multiplex PCR, was used to amplify TCRbeta CDR3 regions from genomic DNA. The paper's data handling went like this. Within the assay, amplification of reference gene primers was used to estimate how many nucleated cells each sample contained. To quantify the absolute abundance of each unique TCRbeta CDR3 rearrangement, sequence reads were collapsed and filtered. For each sample, productive Simpson clonality was calculated as the square root of Simpson's diversity index across productive rearrangements. TCRdb re-hosts the immuneACCESS table, in-frame sequences only. Its copies lack some clones; in the studies checked, an unresolved V gene accounts for under half of them, and the cause for the rest is not known. The D gene and trimming were derived from the DNA, and the V and J assignments and clone size from that table. This sample holds roughly 120,000 clones; approximately 90% were observed only once. 1% to 1.4% of the sample is taken by the ten largest.

As regards this clone: Its target antigen remains unknown. Base qualities were left out, and no much larger clone turns up one base away.

Between the V and J ends, shortened by 5 bases and 7 bases respectively, the junction contains 17 bases. In the germline V gene (reference sequence), CDR1 corresponds to MNHEY and CDR2 to SMNVEV. Reading from cysteine to phenylalanine, the CDR3 counts 14 amino acids. Of all the DNA, just the CDR3 is kept, 42 bases in frame from base 1. Each collaborating institution followed its own protocols to collect whole blood in K2EDTA tubes. For TCRbeta analysis, collaborators shipped samples in one of three forms: frozen whole blood, isolated PBMCs, or DNA extracted from either of those sample types. The sample comprised peripheral blood. The chain links TRBV27 with TRBJ1-2; the best D guess is TRBD1, with 5 bases matching. This clonotype was sampled from a human donor in a cohort sampled during active COVID-19. The CDR3 protein: CASSPLRGFSGYTF. The nucleotide sequence reads TGTGCCAGCAGTCCCCTTAGGGGTTTCAGTGGCTACACCTTC.